This TCR beta chain is from a study of regulatory T cells in long-lasting Graves disease. The study's findings and limits: The study found lower TCR diversity in persistent Graves' patients than in newly diagnosed ones.

This clonotype was counted ten times or more. The target antigen is unknown. Germline V gives CDR1 KGHDR, CDR2 SFDVKD. The CDR3 sequence is 12 residues long. Trimming at V came to 10 bases and at J to 8 bases, leaving 9 bases not matched to a gene. Time point indicated: newly diagnosed GD, antithyroid drugs for less than 3 months. Making the TCR library involved RNA that had been extracted from PBMCs. Construction of the TCR beta libraries employed iRepertoire HTBI primers in conjunction with Arm-PCR of CDR3 regions. TCRdb analysed the multiplex PCR reads with MiXCR anew, one entry per CDR3 protein. The table includes 360,000 or so distinct CDR3 sequences, around 15% detected once. Another study also made use of these data, one on T cells in Graves' hyperthyroidism and ophthalmopathy.

The source of this sequence is a woman aged 18-29 years with Graves disease. The chain joins TRBV24-1 to TRBJ1-2; 7 bases are a match to TRBD1. The material sequenced was peripheral blood mononuclear cells (PBMCs), taken at new diagnosis, from a patient treated with antithyroid drugs. The CDR3 DNA reads TGTGCCACAGGGGACAGAGAAGGAGGCTACACCTTC. Protein: CATGDREGGYTF.